This TCR beta chain is from a study of blood T cells in healthy people across ages. General study results and limits: Researchers deemed the diversity estimates from one million T cells underestimates. A conclusive naive versus antigen-experienced comparison was prevented by the unsorted PBMCs.

Primers used in a second PCR of about 7 to 12 cycles were a sample-barcoded 5' primer and a J-beta primer mix. TCRdb recomputed calls from the 5' RACE reads with MiXCR, one row per CDR3 protein. Of 720,000 or so distinct CDR3 sequences in the sample, around 41% were seen once. V was shortened by 5 bases and J by 2 bases, with 13 bases between the two germline ends. The germline gives CDR1 SGHAT, CDR2 FQNNGV. The CDR3 extends over 14 amino acids. In its sample, this clonotype was seen a few times. Its matching antigen is unknown. The TCR originated in a man older than 75 in good health. What was sequenced was blood. The chain joins TRBV11-2 to TRBJ2-7; maybe TRBD2 (6 bases). The CDR3 loop is CASSGLRGTYEQYF. The DNA of the CDR3 is TGTGCCAGCAGCGGTTTGCGGGGAACCTACGAGCAGTACTTC.